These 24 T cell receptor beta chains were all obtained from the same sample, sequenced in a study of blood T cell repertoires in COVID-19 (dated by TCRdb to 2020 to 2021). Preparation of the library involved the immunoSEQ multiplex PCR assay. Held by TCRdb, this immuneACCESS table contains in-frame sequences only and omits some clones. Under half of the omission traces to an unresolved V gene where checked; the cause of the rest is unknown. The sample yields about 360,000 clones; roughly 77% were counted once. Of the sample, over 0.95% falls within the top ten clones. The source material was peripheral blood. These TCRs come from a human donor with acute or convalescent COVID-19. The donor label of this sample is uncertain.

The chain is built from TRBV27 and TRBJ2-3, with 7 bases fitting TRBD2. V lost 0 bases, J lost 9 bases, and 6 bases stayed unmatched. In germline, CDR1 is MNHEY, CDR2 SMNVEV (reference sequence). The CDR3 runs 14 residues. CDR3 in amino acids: CASSLSTSRGTQYF. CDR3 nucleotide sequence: TGTGCCAGCAGTTTATCGACTAGCCGGGGCACGCAGTATTTT.

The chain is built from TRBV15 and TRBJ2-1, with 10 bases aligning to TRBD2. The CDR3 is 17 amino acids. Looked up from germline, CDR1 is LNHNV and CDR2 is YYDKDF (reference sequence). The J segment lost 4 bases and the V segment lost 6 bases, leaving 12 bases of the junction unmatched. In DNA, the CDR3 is TGTGCCACCAGGGGTCTAGCGGGAGAGGCAATATACAATGAGCAGTTCTTC. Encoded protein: CATRGLAGEAIYNEQFF.

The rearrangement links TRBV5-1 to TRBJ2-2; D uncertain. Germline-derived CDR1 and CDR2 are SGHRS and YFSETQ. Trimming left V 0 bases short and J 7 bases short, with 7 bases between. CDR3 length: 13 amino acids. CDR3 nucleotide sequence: TGCGCCAGCAGCTTGGTAGAGAGCGGGGAGCTGTTTTTT. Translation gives CASSLVESGELFF.

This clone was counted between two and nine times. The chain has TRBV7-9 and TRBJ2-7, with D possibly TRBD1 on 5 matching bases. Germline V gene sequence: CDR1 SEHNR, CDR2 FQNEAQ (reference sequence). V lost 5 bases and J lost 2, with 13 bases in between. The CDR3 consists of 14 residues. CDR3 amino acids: CASSDRQRTYEQYF. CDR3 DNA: TGTGCCAGCAGCGACCGACAGCGAACCTACGAGCAGTACTTC.

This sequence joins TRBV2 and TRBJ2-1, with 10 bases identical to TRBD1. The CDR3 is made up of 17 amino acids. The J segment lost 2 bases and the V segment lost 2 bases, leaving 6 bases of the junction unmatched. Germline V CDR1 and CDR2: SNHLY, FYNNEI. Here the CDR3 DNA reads TGTGCCAGCAGTGAACCCCTAGACAGGGGGCCCTACAATGAGCAGTTCTTC. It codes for CASSEPLDRGPYNEQFF.

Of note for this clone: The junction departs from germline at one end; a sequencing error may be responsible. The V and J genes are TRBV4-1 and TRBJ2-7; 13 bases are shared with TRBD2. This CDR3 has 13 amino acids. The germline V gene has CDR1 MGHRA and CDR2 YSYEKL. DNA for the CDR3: TGCGCCAGCAGCCAAACTAGCGGGGGGGCATGGACCTTC. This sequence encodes CASSQTSGGAWTF.

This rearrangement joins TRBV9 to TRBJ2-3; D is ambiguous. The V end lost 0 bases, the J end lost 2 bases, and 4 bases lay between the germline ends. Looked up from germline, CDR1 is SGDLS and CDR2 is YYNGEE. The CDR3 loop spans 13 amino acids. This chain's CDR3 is CASSVVLTDTQYF. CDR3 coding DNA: TGTGCCAGCAGCGTAGTCCTCACAGATACGCAGTATTTT.

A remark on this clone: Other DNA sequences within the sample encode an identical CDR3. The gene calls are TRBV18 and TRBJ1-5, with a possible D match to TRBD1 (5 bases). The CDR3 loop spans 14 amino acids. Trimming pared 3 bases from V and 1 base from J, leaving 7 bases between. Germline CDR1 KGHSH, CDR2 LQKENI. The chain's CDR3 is CASSPQGSNQPQHF. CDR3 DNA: TGTGCCAGCTCACCGCAGGGAAGCAATCAGCCCCAGCATTTT.

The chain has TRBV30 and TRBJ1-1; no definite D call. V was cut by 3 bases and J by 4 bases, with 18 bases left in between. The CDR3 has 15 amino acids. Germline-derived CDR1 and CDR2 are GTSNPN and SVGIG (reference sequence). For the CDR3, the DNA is TGTGCCTGGAGCCCCCTGAGTGCGGGGTTCACTGAAGCTTTCTTT. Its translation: CAWSPLSAGFTEAFF. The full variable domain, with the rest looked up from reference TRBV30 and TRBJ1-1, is SQTIHQWPATLVQPVGSPLSLECTVEGTSNPNLYWYRQAAGRGLQLLFYSVGIGQISSEVPQNLSASRPQDRQFILSSKKLLLSDSGFYLCAWSPLSAGFTEAFFGQGTRLTVV.

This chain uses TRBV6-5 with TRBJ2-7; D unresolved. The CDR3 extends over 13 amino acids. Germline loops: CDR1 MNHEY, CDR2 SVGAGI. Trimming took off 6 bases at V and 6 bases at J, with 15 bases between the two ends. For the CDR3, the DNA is TGTGCCAGCAGCACACCACGAAGACTCGAGCAGTACTTC. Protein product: CASSTPRRLEQYF.

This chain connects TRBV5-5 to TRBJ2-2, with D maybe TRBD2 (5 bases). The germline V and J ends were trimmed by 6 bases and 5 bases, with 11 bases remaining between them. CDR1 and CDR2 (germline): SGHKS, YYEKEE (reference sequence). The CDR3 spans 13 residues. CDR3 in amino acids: CASTPRGTGELFF. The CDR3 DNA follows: TGTGCCAGCACCCCACGGGGAACCGGGGAGCTGTTTTTT.

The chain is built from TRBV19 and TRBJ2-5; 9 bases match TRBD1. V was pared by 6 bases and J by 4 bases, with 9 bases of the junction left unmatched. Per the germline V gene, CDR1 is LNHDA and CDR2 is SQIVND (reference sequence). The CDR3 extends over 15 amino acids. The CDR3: CASSVTGGRGETQYF. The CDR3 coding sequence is TGTGCCAGTAGCGTGACAGGGGGAAGGGGAGAGACCCAGTACTTC.

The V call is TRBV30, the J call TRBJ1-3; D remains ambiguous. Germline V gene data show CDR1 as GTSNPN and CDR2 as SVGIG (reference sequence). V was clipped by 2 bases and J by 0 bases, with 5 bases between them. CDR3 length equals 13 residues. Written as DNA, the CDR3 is TGTGCCTGGAGTCGACTCTCTGGAAACACCATATATTTT. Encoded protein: CAWSRLSGNTIYF.

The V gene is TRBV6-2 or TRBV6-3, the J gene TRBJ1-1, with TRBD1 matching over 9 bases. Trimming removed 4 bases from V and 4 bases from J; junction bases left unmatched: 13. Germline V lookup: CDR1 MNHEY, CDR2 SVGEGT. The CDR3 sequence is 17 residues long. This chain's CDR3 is CASSSRTGEKRFTEAFF. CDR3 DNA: TGTGCCAGCAGTTCCCGGACAGGGGAGAAGCGTTTCACTGAAGCTTTCTTT.

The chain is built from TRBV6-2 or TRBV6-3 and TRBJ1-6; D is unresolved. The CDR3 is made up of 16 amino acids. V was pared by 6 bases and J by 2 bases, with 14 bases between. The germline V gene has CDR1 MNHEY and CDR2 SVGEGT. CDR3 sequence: CASSGQAMAYNSPLHF. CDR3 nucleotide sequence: TGTGCCAGCAGCGGCCAGGCGATGGCCTATAATTCACCCCTCCACTTT.

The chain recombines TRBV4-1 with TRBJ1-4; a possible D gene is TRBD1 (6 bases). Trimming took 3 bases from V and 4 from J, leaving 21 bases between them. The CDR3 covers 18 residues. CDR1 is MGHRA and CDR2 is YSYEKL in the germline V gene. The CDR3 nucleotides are TGCGCCAGCAGCCACAATACAGGGTATTCGCTCTTTAATGAAAAACTGTTTTTT. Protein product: CASSHNTGYSLFNEKLFF.

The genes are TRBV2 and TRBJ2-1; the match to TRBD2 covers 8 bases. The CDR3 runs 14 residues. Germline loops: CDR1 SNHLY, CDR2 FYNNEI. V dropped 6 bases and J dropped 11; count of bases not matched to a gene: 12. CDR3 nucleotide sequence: TGTGCCAGCAGGGTAAGCGGGAGTCCATCCCAGCAGTTCTTC. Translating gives CASRVSGSPSQQFF.

As DNA, the CDR3 is TGTGCCAGTCGGGGTAGGGCAAGTTCACCCCTCCACTTT. Translating gives CASRGRASSPLHF. This rearrangement joins TRBV19 to TRBJ1-6; no reliable D call. CDR1 and CDR2 from the germline V gene are LNHDA and SQIVND (reference sequence). The CDR3 covers 13 residues. The V end was cut by 8 bases, the J end by 9 bases, with 14 bases between.

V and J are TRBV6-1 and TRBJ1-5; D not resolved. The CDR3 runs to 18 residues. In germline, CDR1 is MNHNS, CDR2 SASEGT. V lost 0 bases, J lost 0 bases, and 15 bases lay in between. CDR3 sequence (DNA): TGTGCCAGCAGTGAAGCGCGCTCCGGTTTTTATAGCAATCAGCCCCAGCATTTT. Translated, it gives CASSEARSGFYSNQPQHF.

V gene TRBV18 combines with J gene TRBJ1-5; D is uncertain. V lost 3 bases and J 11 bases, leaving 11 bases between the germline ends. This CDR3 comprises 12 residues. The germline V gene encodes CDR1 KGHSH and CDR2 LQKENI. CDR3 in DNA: TGTGCCAGCTCACCCAAATCTCGGTCCCAGCATTTT. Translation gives CASSPKSRSQHF.

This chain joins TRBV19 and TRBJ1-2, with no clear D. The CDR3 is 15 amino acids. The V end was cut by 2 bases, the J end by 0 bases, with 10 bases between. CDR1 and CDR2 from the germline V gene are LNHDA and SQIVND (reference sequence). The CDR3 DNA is TGTGCCAGTAGTATACCCTCCTCAGCTAACTATGGCTACACCTTC. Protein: CASSIPSSANYGYTF.

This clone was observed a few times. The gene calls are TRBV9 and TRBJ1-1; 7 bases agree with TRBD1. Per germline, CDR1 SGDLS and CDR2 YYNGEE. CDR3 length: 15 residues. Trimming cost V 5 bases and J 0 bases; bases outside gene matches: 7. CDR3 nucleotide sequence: TGTGCCAGCAGACAGGGGTCGAGTATGAACACTGAAGCTTTCTTT. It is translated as CASRQGSSMNTEAFF.

Here the CDR3 reads CASSSTGTRETQYF. The DNA of the CDR3 is TGCGCCAGCAGCTCGACAGGAACCAGGGAGACCCAGTACTTC. The chain carries TRBV5-1 and TRBJ2-5; the D gene is possibly TRBD1 (6 bases). This CDR3 spans 14 amino acids. Trimming pared 3 bases from V and 5 bases from J, leaving 14 bases between. Germline CDR1 SGHRS, CDR2 YFSETQ.

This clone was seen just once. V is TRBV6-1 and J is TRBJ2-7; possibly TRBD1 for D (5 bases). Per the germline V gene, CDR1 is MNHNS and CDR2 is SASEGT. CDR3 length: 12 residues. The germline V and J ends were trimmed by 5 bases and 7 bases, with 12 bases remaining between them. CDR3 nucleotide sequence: TGTGCCAGCAGTTATTCGCGACAGGAGCAGTACTTC. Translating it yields CASSYSRQEQYF.